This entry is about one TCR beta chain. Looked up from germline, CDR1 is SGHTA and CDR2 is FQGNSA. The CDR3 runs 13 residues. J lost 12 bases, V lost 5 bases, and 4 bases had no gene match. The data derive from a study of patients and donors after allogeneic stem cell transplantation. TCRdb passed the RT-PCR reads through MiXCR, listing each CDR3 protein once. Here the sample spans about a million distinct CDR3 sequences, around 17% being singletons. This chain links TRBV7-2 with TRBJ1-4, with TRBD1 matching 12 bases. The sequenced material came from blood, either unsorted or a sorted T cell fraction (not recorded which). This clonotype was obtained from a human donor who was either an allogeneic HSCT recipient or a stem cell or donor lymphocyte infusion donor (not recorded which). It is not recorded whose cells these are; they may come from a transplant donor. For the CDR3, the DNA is TGTGCCAGCAGCCCTGGGACAGGGGGCGAACTGTTTTTT. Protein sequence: CASSPGTGGELFF.